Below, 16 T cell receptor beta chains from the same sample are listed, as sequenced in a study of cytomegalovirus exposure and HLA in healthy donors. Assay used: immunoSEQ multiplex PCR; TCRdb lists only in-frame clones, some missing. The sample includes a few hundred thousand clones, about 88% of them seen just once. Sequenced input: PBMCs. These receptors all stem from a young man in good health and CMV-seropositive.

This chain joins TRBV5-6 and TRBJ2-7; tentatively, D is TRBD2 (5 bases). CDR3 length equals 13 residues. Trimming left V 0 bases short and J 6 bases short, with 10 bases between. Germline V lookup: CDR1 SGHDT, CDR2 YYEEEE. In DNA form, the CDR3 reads TGTGCCAGCAGCTTGGCCCCAGGACTCGAGCAGTACTTC. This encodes CASSLAPGLEQYF. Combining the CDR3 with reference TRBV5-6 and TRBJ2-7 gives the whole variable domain DAGVTQSPTHLIKTRGQQVTLRCSPKSGHDTVSWYQQALGQGPQFIFQYYEEEERQRGNFPDRFSGHQFPNYSSELNVNALLLGDSALYLCASSLAPGLEQYFGPGTRLTVT.

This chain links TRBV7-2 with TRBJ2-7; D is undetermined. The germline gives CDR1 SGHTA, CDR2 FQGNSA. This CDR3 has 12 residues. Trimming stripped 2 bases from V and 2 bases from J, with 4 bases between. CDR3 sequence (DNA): TGTGCCAGCAGCTTATGGGCCTACGAGCAGTACTTC. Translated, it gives CASSLWAYEQYF.

DNA of the CDR3: TGTGCCAGCAGCTACCGACACGACACTGAAGCTTTCTTT. It is translated as CASSYRHDTEAFF. The rearrangement joins TRBV5-4 to TRBJ1-1, with no clear D. V was pared by 3 bases and J by 3 bases, with 9 bases between. Germline V gives CDR1 SGHNT, CDR2 YYREEE (reference sequence). This CDR3 comprises 13 residues.

CDR3 sequence: CASSPGQDLSHGYTF. In nucleotides, the CDR3 is TGTGCCAGCTCACCAGGACAGGACCTTTCTCATGGCTACACCTTC. The chain recombines TRBV18 with TRBJ1-2; TRBD1 agrees at 7 bases. CDR1 is KGHSH and CDR2 is LQKENI in the germline V gene. This CDR3 comprises 15 residues. Losses at the gene ends were 2 bases for V and 6 bases for J; bases not matched to a gene: 9.

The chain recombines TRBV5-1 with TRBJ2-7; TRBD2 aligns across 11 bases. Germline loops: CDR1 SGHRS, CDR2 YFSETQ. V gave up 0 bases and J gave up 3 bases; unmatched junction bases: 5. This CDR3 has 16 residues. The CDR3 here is CASSLGLAGGLYEQYF. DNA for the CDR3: TGCGCCAGCAGCTTGGGCCTAGCGGGAGGCCTCTACGAGCAGTACTTC.

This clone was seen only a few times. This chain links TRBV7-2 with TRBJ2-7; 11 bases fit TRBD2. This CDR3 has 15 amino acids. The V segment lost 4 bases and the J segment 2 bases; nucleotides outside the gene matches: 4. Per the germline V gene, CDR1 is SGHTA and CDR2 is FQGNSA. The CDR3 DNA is TGTGCCAGCAGCTCCCTAGCGGGAGGCCCCTACGAGCAGTACTTC. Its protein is CASSSLAGGPYEQYF.

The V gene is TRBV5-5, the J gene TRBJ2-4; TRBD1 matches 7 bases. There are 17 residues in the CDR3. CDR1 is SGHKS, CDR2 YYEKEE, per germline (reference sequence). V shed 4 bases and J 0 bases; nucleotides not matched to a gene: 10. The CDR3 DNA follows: TGTGCCAGCAGCCGTAATGGGACAGTGATAGCCAAAAACATTCAGTACTTC. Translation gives CASSRNGTVIAKNIQYF.

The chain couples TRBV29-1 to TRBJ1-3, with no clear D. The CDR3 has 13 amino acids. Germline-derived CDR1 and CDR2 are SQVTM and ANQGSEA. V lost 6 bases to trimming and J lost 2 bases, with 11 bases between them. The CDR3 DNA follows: TGCAGCGTAGAAATGGGGACTGGAAACACCATATATTTT. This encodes CSVEMGTGNTIYF.

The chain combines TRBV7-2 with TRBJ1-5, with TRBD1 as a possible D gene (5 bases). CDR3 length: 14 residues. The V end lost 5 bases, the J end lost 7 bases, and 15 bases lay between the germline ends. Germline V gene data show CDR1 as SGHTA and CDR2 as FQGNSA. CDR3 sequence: CASSTGHGIQPQHF. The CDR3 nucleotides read TGTGCCAGCAGCACAGGACACGGAATACAGCCCCAGCATTTT.

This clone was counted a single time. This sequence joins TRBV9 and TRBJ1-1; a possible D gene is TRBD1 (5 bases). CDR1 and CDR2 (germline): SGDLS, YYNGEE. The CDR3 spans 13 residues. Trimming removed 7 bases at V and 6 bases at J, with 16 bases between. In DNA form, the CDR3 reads TGTGCCAGCGGCCCTGGGGGGTCTGCTGAAGCTTTCTTT. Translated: CASGPGGSAEAFF.

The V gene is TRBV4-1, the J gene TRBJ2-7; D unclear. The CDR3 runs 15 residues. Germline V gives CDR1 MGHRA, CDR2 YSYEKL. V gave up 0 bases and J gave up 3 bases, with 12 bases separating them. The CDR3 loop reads CASSQDISAYYEQYF. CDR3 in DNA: TGCGCCAGCAGCCAAGATATCAGCGCGTACTACGAGCAGTACTTC.

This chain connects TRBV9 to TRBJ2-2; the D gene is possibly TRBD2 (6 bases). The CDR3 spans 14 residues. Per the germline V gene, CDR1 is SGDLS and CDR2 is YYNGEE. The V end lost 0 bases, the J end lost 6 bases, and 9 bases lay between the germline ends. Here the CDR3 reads CASSVGLEPGELFF. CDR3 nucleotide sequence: TGTGCCAGCAGCGTAGGACTAGAACCCGGGGAGCTGTTTTTT.

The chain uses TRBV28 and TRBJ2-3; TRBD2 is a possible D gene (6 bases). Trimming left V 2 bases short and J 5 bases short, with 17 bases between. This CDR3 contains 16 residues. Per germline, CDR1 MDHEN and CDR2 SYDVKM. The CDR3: CASSLAGGGTGDTQYF. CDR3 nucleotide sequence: TGTGCCAGCAGTTTAGCCGGGGGTGGGACGGGAGATACGCAGTATTTT.

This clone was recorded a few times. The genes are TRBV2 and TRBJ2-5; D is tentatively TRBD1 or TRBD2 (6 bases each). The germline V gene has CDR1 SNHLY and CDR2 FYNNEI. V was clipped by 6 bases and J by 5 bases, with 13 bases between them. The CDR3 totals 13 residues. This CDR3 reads CASRAGGPETQYF. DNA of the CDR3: TGTGCCAGCAGAGCCGGGGGCCCGGAGACCCAGTACTTC.

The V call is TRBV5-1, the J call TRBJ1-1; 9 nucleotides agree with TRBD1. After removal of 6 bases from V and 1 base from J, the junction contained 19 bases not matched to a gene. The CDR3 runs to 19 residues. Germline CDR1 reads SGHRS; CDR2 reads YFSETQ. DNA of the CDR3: TGCGCCAGCACCACTCCTAAATGGGGGGGACAGGGTCCGAACACTGAAGCTTTCTTT. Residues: CASTTPKWGGQGPNTEAFF.

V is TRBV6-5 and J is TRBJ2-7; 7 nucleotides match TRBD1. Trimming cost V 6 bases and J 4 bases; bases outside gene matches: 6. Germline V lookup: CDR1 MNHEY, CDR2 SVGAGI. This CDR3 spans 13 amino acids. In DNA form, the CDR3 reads TGTGCCAGCAGAGCCCCAGGGGGATACGAGCAGTACTTC. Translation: CASRAPGGYEQYF.